Shown below are 21 T cell receptor beta chains from a single sample sequenced in a study of post-analysis software for immune sequencing data. These receptors' targets are unknown. Unique molecular identifiers tagged the TCR beta cDNA libraries. Each CDR3 protein gets one entry after TCRdb re-called the PCR reads with MiXCR. The sample carries 350,000 to 500,000 distinct CDR3 sequences, 35% to 45% recorded once. Regarding the study as a whole: Patients had higher frequencies than controls of five or six TRBV segments, including TRBV5-6, TRBV5-1 and TRBV20-1.

What was sequenced was blood. These receptor sequences come from a girl between 2 and 10 years old with multiple sclerosis.

With regard to this clonotype: Its ends do not fully match the called genes, so a read error is possible. The chain combines TRBV19 with TRBJ1-2, with TRBD1 identical over 7 bases. CDR1 and CDR2 from the germline V gene are LNHDA and SQIVND (reference sequence). This CDR3 is built from 12 residues. CDR3 sequence reads: CTSLQGTYGYTF. The DNA of the CDR3 is TGTACCAGCTTACAGGGGACCTACGGCTACACCTTC.

This clonotype was counted only a few times. The V and J genes are TRBV4-2 and TRBJ1-2; possibly TRBD1 for D (6 bases). Trimming left V 0 bases short and J 7 bases short, with 9 bases between. CDR1 is LGHNA and CDR2 is YNFKEQ in the germline V gene. The CDR3 length is 13 residues. The CDR3 sequence is CASSQDYRAGYTF. The CDR3 DNA sequence: TGTGCCAGCAGCCAAGATTACAGGGCTGGCTACACCTTC.

The chain employs TRBV28 and TRBJ2-7, with 10 bases matching TRBD2. The CDR3 runs to 21 residues. Trimming at V came to 5 bases and at J to 5 bases, leaving 27 bases not matched to a gene. CDR1 is MDHEN, CDR2 SYDVKM, per germline. CDR3: CASSSTTTSGAAYSSIHEQYF. The CDR3 nucleotides are TGTGCCAGCAGTAGTACAACTACTAGCGGGGCCGCCTACTCCTCAATTCACGAGCAGTACTTC.

The rearrangement uses TRBV11-2 and TRBJ2-7; 8 positions match TRBD1. The J call is doubtful: the DNA matches TRBJ2-5 better. The CDR3 has 20 residues. Germline CDR1 is SGHAT and CDR2 is FQNNGV. The CDR3 sequence is CASSLGPGGRVTLSLQTQYF. The CDR3 region has the DNA TGTGCCAGCAGCTTAGGACCAGGGGGCAGGGTGACCCTATCCTTGCAGACCCAGTACTTC.

The gene calls are TRBV6-1 and TRBJ2-1, with 10 bases aligning to TRBD2. Germline V gene lookup returns CDR1 MNHNS and CDR2 SASEGT. Trimming at V came to 7 bases and at J to 7 bases, leaving 19 bases not matched to a gene. The CDR3 runs 18 residues. CDR3 coding DNA: TGTGCCAGCACCATAGCCCAACCCGCTAGCGGGGGACGGAATGAGCAGTTCTTC. Protein: CASTIAQPASGGRNEQFF.

This clonotype was picked up a small number of times. This rearrangement joins TRBV12-3 or TRBV12-4 to TRBJ1-5; 9 nucleotides agree with TRBD1. This CDR3 region has 13 residues. Trimming cost V 6 bases and J 4 bases; bases outside gene matches: 1. CDR3 protein: CASRGQGNQPQHF. The CDR3 bases are TGTGCCAGCAGGGGACAGGGAAATCAGCCCCAGCATTTT.

This clonotype was detected a few times. This chain uses TRBV29-1 with TRBJ1-4; TRBD1 aligns across 7 bases. Looked up from germline, CDR1 is SQVTM and CDR2 is ANQGSEA. The CDR3 has 13 residues. J was trimmed by 10 bases and V by 6 bases; bases with no gene match: 11. CDR3 in DNA: TGCAGCGTAGATCTACAGGGGTTGGGAAAACTGTTTTTT. Amino acid sequence: CSVDLQGLGKLFF. Full variable domain (remainder filled in from reference TRBV29-1 and TRBJ1-4): SAVISQKPSRDICQRGTSLTIQCQVDSQVTMMFWYRQQPGQSLTLIATANQGSEATYESGFVIDKFPISRPNLTFSTLTVSNMSPEDSSIYLCSVDLQGLGKLFFGSGTQLSVL.

The chain couples TRBV9 to TRBJ2-1; 13 bases fit TRBD2. The CDR3 extends over 20 amino acids. CDR1 and CDR2 (germline): SGDLS, YYNGEE. The trim removed 0 bases at V and 7 bases at J, leaving 16 bases unmatched. The CDR3 spells CASSVALGGKGTSGKNEQFF. The DNA for the CDR3 is TGTGCCAGCAGCGTAGCCCTTGGGGGGAAGGGGACTAGCGGGAAAAATGAGCAGTTCTTC.

The table lists this clonotype with a few counts. In DNA form, the CDR3 reads TGCAGTGCTGTAGCGACAGGGGGAATCACAGATACGCAGTATTTT. Residues: CSAVATGGITDTQYF. The rearrangement joins TRBV20-1 to TRBJ2-3; 9 bases map to TRBD1. From germline, CDR1 is DFQATT and CDR2 SNEGSKA (reference sequence). Trimming at V came to 5 bases and at J to 2 bases, leaving 8 bases not matched to a gene. The CDR3 runs 15 residues.

This clonotype was seen a few times. J is TRBJ2-1 and V is TRBV20-1, with 7 bases identical to TRBD2. The length of the CDR3 is 15 residues. The germline CDR1 and CDR2 sequences are DFQATT and SNEGSKA (reference sequence). Trimming took 3 bases from V and 0 from J; bases not matched to a gene: 5. CDR3 in amino acids: CSASEGGSSYNEQFF. The CDR3 nucleotides are TGCAGTGCTAGTGAGGGAGGGTCCTCCTACAATGAGCAGTTCTTC.

J is TRBJ2-4 and V is TRBV20-1; D perhaps matches TRBD1 (6 bases). This CDR3 is built from 15 residues. Per the germline V gene, CDR1 is DFQATT and CDR2 is SNEGSKA (reference sequence). Trimming shortened V by 4 bases and J by 0 bases, and 13 bases separated the two germline ends. This CDR3 is CSATRGQLAKNIQYF. The CDR3 DNA reads as TGCAGTGCTACGAGGGGACAATTAGCCAAAAACATTCAGTACTTC.

This clonotype was detected a few times. The V call is TRBV5-1, the J call TRBJ2-3; the match to TRBD1 covers 7 bases. The CDR3 spans 15 residues. Germline V gene sequence: CDR1 SGHRS, CDR2 YFSETQ. The trim removed 6 bases at V and 2 bases at J, leaving 9 bases unmatched. The CDR3 nucleotides are TGCGCCAGCACCCCTTGGGACAGCCTCACAGATACGCAGTATTTT. Its protein product is CASTPWDSLTDTQYF. Drawing the rest from reference TRBV5-1 and TRBJ2-3, the complete variable domain is KAGVTQTPRYLIKTRGQQVTLSCSPISGHRSVSWYQQTPGQGLQFLFEYFSETQRNKGNFPGRFSGRQFSNSRSEMNVSTLELGDSALYLCASTPWDSLTDTQYFGPGTRLTVL.

This clonotype has just a few counts. The V call is TRBV6-6, the J call TRBJ2-6; D gene uncertain. V was clipped by 4 bases and J by 0 bases, with 10 bases between them. CDR1 is MNHNY and CDR2 is SVGAGI in the germline V gene (reference sequence). The CDR3 has 16 amino acids. Here the CDR3 reads CASSSPVVSGANVLTF. The CDR3 DNA follows: TGTGCCAGCAGTTCCCCGGTGGTCTCTGGGGCCAACGTCCTGACTTTC.

This clonotype was observed a few times. The V and J genes are TRBV4-2 and TRBJ2-7, with D hard to call. V was shortened by 0 bases and J by 0 bases, with 9 bases between the two germline ends. The CDR3 sequence is 15 residues long. Germline CDR1 is LGHNA and CDR2 is YNFKEQ. The CDR3 region has the DNA TGTGCCAGCAGCCAAGATGGCGCGAGCTCCTACGAGCAGTACTTC. Translation: CASSQDGASSYEQYF.

Only a few counts were recorded for this clonotype. The chain's CDR3 is CATSSGIGTTYNSPLHF. CDR3 DNA: TGTGCCACCAGCAGTGGGATTGGGACAACCTATAATTCACCCCTCCACTTT. This chain connects TRBV15 to TRBJ1-6; a weak D match, TRBD1 (6 bases). V lost 3 bases and J 2 bases, leaving 14 bases between the germline ends. There are 17 residues in the CDR3. Germline V gene data show CDR1 as LNHNV and CDR2 as YYDKDF (reference sequence). The whole variable domain, filled in from reference TRBV15 and TRBJ1-6, reads DAMVIQNPRYQVTQFGKPVTLSCSQTLNHNVMYWYQQKSSQAPKLLFHYYDKDFNNEADTPDNFQSRRPNTSFCFLDIRSPGLGDTAMYLCATSSGIGTTYNSPLHFGNGTRLTVT.

The chain is built from TRBV28 and TRBJ2-7; 7 positions match TRBD1. The CDR3 covers 14 residues. CDR1 is MDHEN, CDR2 SYDVKM, per germline. The V gene end was trimmed by 3 bases and the J gene end by 5 bases; junction bases not matched to a gene: 7. CDR3 nucleotides: TGTGCCAGCAGTTTGGGGACAGCGGTCGACGAGCAGTACTTC. It specifies CASSLGTAVDEQYF. The variable domain in full, completed from reference TRBV28 and TRBJ2-7, reads DVKVTQSSRYLVKRTGEKVFLECVQDMDHENMFWYRQDPGLGLRLIYFSYDVKMKEKGDIPEGYSVSREKKERFSLILESASTNQTSMYLCASSLGTAVDEQYFGPGTRLTVT.

The rearrangement joins TRBV29-1 to TRBJ2-5; 7 bases match TRBD1. V lost 6 bases, J lost 9 bases, and 13 bases stayed unmatched. CDR3 size: 13 residues. Looked up from germline, CDR1 is SQVTM and CDR2 is ANQGSEA. CDR3 nucleotide sequence: TGCAGCGTGGCCCCGACAGGGCTGAGGGCCCAGTACTTC. It translates to CSVAPTGLRAQYF.

This clonotype was picked up a small number of times. This chain uses TRBV5-1 with TRBJ2-7, with a possible D match to TRBD2 (6 bases). This CDR3 spans 14 amino acids. CDR1 and CDR2 (germline): SGHRS, YFSETQ. V lost 4 bases and J 0 bases, leaving 11 bases between the germline ends. CDR3 bases: TGCGCCAGCAGCACAGGCGGGGTCTCCTACGAGCAGTACTTC. It encodes CASSTGGVSYEQYF.

The V call is TRBV28, the J call TRBJ2-5; D might be TRBD1 (6 bases). Per germline, CDR1 MDHEN and CDR2 SYDVKM. CDR3 length: 13 residues. Trimming took 6 bases from V and 3 from J, leaving 11 bases between them. CDR3 in amino acids: CASREQGEETQYF. CDR3 nucleotide sequence: TGTGCCAGCAGGGAACAGGGAGAAGAGACCCAGTACTTC.

This chain links TRBV6-4 with TRBJ1-5; D perhaps matches TRBD1 (6 bases). The CDR3 spans 17 residues. The V and J ends lost 0 bases and 3 bases respectively, with 15 bases between them. The V gene's germline CDR1 is MRHNA and CDR2 SNTAGT. CDR3 DNA: TGTGCCAGCAGTGACTCCCCCAGGGGAACTTCCAATCAGCCCCAGCATTTT. Translation: CASSDSPRGTSNQPQHF.

This clonotype showed up just a few times. This sequence joins TRBV7-2 and TRBJ1-4; unclear D gene. Germline V gene data show CDR1 as SGHTA and CDR2 as FQGNSA. This CDR3 comprises 14 residues. The V and J ends lost 3 bases and 0 bases respectively, with 5 bases between them. The CDR3, as DNA: TGTGCCAGCAGCTTCTCGGCAACTAATGAAAAACTGTTTTTT. Translating gives CASSFSATNEKLFF.